In this sample, the clone carrying this T cell receptor (beta chain) turned up once. Its antigen is unknown. The sample comes from a study of OX40 agonist ivuxolimab in advanced cancers. General observations from the study: Average numbers of expanded clones were greater in CD8+ T cells than in CD4+.

The assay was immunoSEQ multiplex PCR, and TCRdb's table has in-frame clones only and misses some. The profile covers around 72,000 clones, with 86% appearing a single time and 8% to 10% taken by the ten largest. The germline gives CDR1 ENHRY, CDR2 SYGVKD. This CDR3 spans 13 amino acids. V lost 11 bases, J lost 5 bases, and 9 bases stayed unmatched. Material: CD4+ or CD8+ T cells sorted from blood, obtained in a trial of the OX40 agonist ivuxolimab. This rearrangement joins TRBV10-3 to TRBJ2-5; 9 positions agree with TRBD2. The TCR was taken from an adult with an advanced solid tumor such as melanoma, head and neck, liver or kidney cancer. CDR3 protein: CAVSKRGDETQYF. CDR3 in DNA: TGTGCCGTCTCGAAGCGGGGGGATGAGACCCAGTACTTC.